This T cell receptor (beta chain) was observed in a study of shared clonotypes between healthy human individuals. Replicate PCRs from sorted subsets contained around 200 ng DNA, which is 29,000 or so T cell genomes. Here immunoSEQ multiplex PCR was the method, and the copy in TCRdb shows in-frame clones only, minus some. The sample has about 2 million clones; roughly 94% are singletons. CD45RO-negative cells were positively selected for CCR7, leaving out terminally differentiated effector memory CD45RA+ cells. The CDR3 covers 15 residues. Germline CDR1 is SGHVS and CDR2 is FQNEAQ. Trimming took 5 bases from V and 3 from J; bases not matched to a gene: 8.

This sequence joins TRBV7-8 and TRBJ1-1; TRBD1 matches at 8 bases. The sequence derives from a man between 18 and 29 years old in good health. The sequenced material came from naive CD8+ T cells sorted from blood. The chain's CDR3 is CASSPQGAGYTEAFF. The CDR3 DNA reads TGTGCCAGCAGCCCCCAGGGGGCGGGTTACACTGAAGCTTTCTTT. The variable domain in full, with the rest retrieved from reference TRBV7-8 and TRBJ1-1, is GAGVSQSPRYKVAKRGQDVALRCDPISGHVSLFWYQQALGQGPEFLTYFQNEAQLDKSGLPSDRFFAERPEGSVSTLKIQRTQQEDSAVYLCASSPQGAGYTEAFFGQGTRLTVV.